This is a list of T cell receptor beta chains from one sample in a study of Tregs in tolerant kidney transplant recipients. Repertoires were generated with immunoSEQ multiplex PCR, while TCRdb's copy carries only in-frame clones and drops some. The table shows some 15,000 clones, with around 66% occurring only once. For these receptors, no antigen is known. Sample: Tregs from blood cultured with allogeneic cells. These receptors originate from a human donor in good health. Each CDR3 is given with its conserved first and last residue.

TRBV19	TRBJ1-2	CASSAGWTNYGYTF
TRBV6-5	TRBJ2-7	CASSRDRGTYEQYF
TRBV7-2	TRBJ1-1	CASSETVNTEAFF
TRBV6-6	TRBJ2-1	CASSYSSTGRNEQFF
TRBV18	TRBJ2-7	CASSRGDYYEQYF
TRBV6-1	TRBJ2-2	CASSVQGTGELFF
TRBV5-4	TRBJ2-2	CASSPWGTGELFF
TRBV18	TRBJ1-2	CASSPREGGPGGYTF
TRBV7-9	TRBJ2-5	CASRSGNSRETQYF
TRBV27	TRBJ2-2	CASIPGTPFFTGELFF
TRBV18	TRBJ2-7	CASSPLRVASYEQYF